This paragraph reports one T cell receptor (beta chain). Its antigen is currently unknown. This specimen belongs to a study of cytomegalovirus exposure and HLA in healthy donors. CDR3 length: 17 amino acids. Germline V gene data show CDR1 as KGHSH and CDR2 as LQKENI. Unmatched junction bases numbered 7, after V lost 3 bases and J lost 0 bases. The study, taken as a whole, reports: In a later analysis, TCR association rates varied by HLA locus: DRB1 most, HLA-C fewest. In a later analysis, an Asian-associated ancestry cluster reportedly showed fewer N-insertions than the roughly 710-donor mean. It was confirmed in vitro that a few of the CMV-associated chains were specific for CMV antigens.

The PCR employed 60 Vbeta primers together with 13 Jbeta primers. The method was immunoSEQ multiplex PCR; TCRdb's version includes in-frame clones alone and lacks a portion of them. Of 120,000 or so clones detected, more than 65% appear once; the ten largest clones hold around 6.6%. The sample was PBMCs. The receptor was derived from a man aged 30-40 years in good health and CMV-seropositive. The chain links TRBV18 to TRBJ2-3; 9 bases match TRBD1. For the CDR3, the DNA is TGTGCCAGCTCACCCACCGGGACAGGGACTAGCACAGATACGCAGTATTTT. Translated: CASSPTGTGTSTDTQYF.